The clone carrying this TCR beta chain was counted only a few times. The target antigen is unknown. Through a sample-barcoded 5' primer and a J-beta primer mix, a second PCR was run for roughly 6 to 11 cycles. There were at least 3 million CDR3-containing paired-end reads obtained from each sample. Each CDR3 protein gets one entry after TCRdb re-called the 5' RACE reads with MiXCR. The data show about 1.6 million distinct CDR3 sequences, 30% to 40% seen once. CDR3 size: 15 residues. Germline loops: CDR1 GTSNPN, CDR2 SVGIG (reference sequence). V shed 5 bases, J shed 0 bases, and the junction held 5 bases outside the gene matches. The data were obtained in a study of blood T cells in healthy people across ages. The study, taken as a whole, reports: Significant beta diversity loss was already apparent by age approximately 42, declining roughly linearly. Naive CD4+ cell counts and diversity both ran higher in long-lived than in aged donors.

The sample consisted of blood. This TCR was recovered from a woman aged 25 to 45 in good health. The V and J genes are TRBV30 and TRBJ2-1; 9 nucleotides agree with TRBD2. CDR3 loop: CAWDSSGNSYNEQFF. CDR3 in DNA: TGTGCCTGGGACTCTAGCGGGAACTCCTACAATGAGCAGTTCTTC.